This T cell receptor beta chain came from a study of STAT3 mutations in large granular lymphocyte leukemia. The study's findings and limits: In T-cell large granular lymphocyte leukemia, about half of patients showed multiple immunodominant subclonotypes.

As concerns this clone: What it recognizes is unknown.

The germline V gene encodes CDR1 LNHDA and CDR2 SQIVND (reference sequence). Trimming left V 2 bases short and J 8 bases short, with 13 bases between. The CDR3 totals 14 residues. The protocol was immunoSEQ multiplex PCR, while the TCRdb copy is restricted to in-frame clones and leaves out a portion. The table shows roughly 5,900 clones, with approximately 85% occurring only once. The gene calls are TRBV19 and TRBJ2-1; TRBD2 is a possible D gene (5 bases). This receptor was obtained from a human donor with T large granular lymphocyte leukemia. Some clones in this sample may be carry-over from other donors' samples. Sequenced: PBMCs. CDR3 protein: CASSILSGGHEQFF. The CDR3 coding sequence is TGTGCCAGTAGTATACTTAGTGGAGGACATGAGCAGTTCTTC.